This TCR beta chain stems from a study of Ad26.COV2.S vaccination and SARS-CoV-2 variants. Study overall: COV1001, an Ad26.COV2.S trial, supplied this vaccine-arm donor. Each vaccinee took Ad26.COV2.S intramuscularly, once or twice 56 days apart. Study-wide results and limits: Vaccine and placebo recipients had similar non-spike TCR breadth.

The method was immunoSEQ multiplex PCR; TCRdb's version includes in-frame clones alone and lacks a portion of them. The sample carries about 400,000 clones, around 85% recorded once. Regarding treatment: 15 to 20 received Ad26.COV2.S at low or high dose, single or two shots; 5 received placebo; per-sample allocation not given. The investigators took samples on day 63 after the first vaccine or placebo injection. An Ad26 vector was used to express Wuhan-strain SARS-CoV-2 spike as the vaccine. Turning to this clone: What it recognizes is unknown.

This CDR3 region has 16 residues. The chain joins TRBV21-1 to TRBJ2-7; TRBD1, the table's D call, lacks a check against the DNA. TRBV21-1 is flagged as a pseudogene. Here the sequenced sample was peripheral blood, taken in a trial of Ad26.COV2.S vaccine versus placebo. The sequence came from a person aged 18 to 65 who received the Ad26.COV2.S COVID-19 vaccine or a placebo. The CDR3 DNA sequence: TGTGCCAGCAGCAAAGGGACAGGGGGCGAAGCCTACGAGCAGTACTTC. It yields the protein CASSKGTGGEAYEQYF.